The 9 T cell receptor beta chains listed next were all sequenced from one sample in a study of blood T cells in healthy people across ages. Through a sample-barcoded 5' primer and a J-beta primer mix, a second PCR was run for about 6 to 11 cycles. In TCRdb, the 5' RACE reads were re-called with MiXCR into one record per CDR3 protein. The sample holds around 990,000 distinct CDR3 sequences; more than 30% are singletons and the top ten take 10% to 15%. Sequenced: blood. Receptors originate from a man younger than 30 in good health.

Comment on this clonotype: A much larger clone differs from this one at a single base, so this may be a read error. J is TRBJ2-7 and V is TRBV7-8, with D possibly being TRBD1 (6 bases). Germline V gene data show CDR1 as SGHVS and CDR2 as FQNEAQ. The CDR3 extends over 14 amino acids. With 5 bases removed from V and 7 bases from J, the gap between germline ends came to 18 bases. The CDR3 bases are TGTGCCAGCAGCGTAGATAGCAGGGGATATGAGCAGTACTTC. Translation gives CASSVDSRGYEQYF. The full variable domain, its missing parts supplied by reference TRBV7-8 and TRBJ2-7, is GAGVSQSPRYKVAKRGQDVALRCDPISGHVSLFWYQQALGQGPEFLTYFQNEAQLDKSGLPSDRFFAERPEGSVSTLKIQRTQQEDSAVYLCASSVDSRGYEQYFGPGTRLTVT.

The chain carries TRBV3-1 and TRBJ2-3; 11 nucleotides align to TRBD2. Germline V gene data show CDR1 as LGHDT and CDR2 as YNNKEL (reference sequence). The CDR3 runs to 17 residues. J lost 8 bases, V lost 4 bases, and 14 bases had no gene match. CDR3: CASSPGTSGLSIGTQYF. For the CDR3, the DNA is TGTGCCAGCAGCCCAGGGACTAGCGGTCTTTCGATAGGTACGCAGTATTTT.

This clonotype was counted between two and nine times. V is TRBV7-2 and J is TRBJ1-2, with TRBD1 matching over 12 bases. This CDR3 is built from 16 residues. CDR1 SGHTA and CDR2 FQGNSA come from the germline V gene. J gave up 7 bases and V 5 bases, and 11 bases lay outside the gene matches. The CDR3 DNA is TGTGCCAGCAGCGCCGTGGGACAGGGGGCGCGGGTTGGCTACACCTTC. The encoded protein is CASSAVGQGARVGYTF.

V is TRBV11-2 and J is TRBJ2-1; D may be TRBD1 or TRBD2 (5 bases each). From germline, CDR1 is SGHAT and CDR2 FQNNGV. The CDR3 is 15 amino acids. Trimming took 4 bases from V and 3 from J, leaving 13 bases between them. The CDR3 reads CASSSGDRRYNEQFF. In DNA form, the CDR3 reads TGTGCCAGCAGCTCCGGGGACCGACGCTACAATGAGCAGTTCTTC.

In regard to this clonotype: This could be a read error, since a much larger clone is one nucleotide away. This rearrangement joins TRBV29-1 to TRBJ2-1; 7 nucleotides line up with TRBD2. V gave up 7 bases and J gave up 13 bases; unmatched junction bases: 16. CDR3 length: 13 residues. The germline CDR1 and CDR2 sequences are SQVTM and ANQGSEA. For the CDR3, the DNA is TGCAGCGAAGTAGGTCTAGCGGAAGAGACCCAGTTCTTC. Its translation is CSEVGLAEETQFF.

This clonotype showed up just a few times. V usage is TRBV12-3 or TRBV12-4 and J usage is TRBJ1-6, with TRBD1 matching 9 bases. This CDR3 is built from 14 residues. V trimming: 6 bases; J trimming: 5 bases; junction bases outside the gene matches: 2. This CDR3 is CASRRTGDNSPLHF. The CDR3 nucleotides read TGTGCCAGCAGGCGGACAGGGGATAATTCACCCCTCCACTTT.

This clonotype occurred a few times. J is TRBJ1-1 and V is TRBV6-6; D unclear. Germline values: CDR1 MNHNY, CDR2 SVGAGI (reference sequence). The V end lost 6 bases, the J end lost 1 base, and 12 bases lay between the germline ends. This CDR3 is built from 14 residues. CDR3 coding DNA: TGTGCCAGCAGGGGCCGTGCGACGAACACTGAAGCTTTCTTT. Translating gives CASRGRATNTEAFF.

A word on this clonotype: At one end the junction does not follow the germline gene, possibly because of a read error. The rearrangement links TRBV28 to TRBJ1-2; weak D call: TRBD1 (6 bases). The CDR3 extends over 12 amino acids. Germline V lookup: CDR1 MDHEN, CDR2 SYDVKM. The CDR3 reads CVSGQSNYGYTF. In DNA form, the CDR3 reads TGTGTCAGCGGACAGTCTAACTATGGCTACACCTTC.

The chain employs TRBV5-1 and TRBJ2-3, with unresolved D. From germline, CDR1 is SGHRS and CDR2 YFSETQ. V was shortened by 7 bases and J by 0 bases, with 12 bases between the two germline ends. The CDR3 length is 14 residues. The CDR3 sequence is CASRTSTSTDTQYF. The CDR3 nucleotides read TGCGCCAGCCGTACGAGCACTAGCACAGATACGCAGTATTTT.